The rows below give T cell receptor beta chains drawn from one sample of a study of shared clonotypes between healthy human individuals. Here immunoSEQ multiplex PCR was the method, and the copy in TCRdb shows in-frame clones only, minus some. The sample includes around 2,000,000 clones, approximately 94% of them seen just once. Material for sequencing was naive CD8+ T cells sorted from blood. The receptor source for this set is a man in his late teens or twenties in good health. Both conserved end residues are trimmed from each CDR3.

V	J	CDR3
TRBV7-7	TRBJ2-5	ASSLVGGPQETQY
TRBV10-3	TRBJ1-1	AIGGGGIFRTEAF
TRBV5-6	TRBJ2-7	ASSFEGAPPYEQY
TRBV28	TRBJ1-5	ASTPGGAGYDQPQH
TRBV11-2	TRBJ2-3	ASSLSGGTDTQY
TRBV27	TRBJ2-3	ASSLVSGGITDTQY
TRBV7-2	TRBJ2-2	ASSPEDSYTGELF
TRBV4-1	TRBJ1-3	ASSQESPGNTIY
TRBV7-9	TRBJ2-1	ASSLASIIDEQF
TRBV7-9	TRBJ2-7	ASSLSRGYFDEQY
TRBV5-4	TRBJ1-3	ASSLGYREGSGNTIY
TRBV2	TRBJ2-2	ASSPSVGGPGELF
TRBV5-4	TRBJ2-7	ASSLESDEQY
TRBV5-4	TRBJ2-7	ASSNDPFYEQY
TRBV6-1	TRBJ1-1	AVQDDTEAF
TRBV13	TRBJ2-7	ASSLGLTYEQY
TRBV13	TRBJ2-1	ASSFRESSSYNEQF
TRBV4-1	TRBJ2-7	ASSQVLDRGGEQY
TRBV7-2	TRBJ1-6	ASSLGFAVNSPLH
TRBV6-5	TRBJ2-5	ASSRYIEILETQY
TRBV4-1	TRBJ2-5	ASSPTGGERETQY
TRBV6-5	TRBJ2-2	ASGSGGAGELF
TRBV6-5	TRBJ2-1	ASSYSIGERENEQF
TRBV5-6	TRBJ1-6	ASGMWDSISPLH
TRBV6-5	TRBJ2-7	ASSEGPRYEQY
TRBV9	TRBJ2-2	ASSVAGTTNTGELF
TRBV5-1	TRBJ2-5	ASSGQGARETQY
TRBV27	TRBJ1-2	ASSLNAGLNYGYT
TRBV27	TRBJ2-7	ASSPGQGFYEQY
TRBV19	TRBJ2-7	ASSIAAGPYEQY
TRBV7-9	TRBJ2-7	ASSDAWGRDYEQY
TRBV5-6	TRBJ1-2	ASSLGQGAGYGYT
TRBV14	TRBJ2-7	ASSQDQVKQY
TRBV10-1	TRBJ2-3	ASSPGLVGTDTQY
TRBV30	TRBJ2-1	AWSVHSGSGDEQF
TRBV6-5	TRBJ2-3	ASSTGTASTDTQY
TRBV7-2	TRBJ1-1	ASSPLGDRGGVWFAEAF
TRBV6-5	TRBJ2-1	ASSSPSTGTNEQF